This TCR beta chain is from a study of CD8+ T cells in alopecia areata. Across the whole study: Treated patients were given oral tofacitinib, which was dosed at 5 to 10 mg twice daily. Findings of the study overall: Many expanded lesional clones persisted in scalp and blood during tofacitinib treatment.

The sequencing template was cDNA reverse transcribed from extracted RNA. Profiled with immunoSEQ multiplex PCR; TCRdb holds only in-frame clones, not every one. The sample yields about 270,000 clones, about 62% seen once. This CDR3 has 15 amino acids. Trimming cost V 3 bases and J 0 bases, with 9 bases left between them. The germline gives CDR1 GTSNPN, CDR2 SVGIG (reference sequence). Worth noting for this clone: No antigen is known for it.

The treatment here: oral pan-JAK inhibitor, 5-10 mg twice daily. This TCR was recovered from a human donor with alopecia areata. The chain is built from TRBV30 and TRBJ2-6; D gene unclear. Sequenced here: CD4+ T cells sorted from blood, sampled around week 53, from a patient treated with tofacitinib. The CDR3 here is CAWRVTASGANVLTF. The CDR3 bases are TGTGCCTGGAGGGTAACAGCCTCTGGGGCCAACGTCCTGACTTTC.